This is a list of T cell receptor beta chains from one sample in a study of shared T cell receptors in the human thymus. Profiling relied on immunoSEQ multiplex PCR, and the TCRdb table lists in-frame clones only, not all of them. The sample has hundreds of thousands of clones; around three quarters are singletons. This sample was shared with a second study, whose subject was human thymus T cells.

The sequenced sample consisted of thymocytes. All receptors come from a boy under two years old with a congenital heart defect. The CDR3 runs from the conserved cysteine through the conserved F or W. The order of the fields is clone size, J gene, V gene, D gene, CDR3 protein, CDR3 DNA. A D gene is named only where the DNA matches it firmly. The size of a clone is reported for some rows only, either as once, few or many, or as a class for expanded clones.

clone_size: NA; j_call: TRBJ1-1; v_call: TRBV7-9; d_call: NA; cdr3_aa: CASSFGGMNTEAFF; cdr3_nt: TGTGCCAGCAGCTTCGGAGGAATGAACACTGAAGCTTTCTTT
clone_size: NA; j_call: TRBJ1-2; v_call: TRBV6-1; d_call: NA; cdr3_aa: CASSVGQTNYGYTF; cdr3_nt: TGTGCCAGCAGTGTTGGACAGACTAACTATGGCTACACCTTC
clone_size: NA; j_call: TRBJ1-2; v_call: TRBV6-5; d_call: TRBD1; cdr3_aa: CASSYSTGTGKGYTF; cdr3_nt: TGTGCCAGCAGTTACTCGACCGGGACAGGCAAAGGCTACACCTTC
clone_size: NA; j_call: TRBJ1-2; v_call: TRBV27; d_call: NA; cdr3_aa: CASSPPRGGGEGGYTF; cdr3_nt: TGTGCCAGCAGCCCTCCGCGCGGTGGGGGGGAGGGTGGCTACACCTTC
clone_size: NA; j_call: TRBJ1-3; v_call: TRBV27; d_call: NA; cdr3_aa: CASSLRRGGSGNTIYF; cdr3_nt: TGTGCCAGCAGTTTAAGGCGGGGGGGCTCTGGAAACACCATATATTTT
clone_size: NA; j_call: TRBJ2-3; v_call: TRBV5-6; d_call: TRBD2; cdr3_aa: CASSPREGGERGTDTQYF; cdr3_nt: TGTGCCAGCAGCCCAAGGGAGGGAGGGGAGAGGGGCACAGATACGCAGTATTTT
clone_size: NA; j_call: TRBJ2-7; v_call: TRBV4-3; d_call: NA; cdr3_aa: CASSQGQFSSYEQYF; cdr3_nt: TGCGCCAGCAGCCAAGGGCAATTCAGCTCCTACGAGCAGTACTTC
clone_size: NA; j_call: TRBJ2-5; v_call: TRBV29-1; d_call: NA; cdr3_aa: CSVEDLIRALSLGETQYF; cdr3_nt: TGCAGCGTTGAAGATCTGATCAGGGCCCTCTCCCTGGGAGAGACCCAGTACTTC
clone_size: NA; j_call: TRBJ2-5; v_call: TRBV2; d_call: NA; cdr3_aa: CASAPPRLSMYQETQYF; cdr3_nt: TGTGCCAGCGCACCCCCGAGACTTTCCATGTACCAAGAGACCCAGTACTTC
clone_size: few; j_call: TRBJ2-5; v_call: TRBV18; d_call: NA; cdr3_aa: CASSPGQTYQETQYF; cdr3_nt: TGTGCCAGCTCACCGGGACAAACGTACCAAGAGACCCAGTACTTC
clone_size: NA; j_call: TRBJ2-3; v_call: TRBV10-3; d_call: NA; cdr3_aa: CAIREKFAVKDTQYF; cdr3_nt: TGTGCCATCAGGGAGAAGTTCGCGGTCAAAGATACGCAGTATTTT
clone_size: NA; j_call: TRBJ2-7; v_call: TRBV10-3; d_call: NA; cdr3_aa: CAISETRAVSYEQYF; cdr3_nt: TGTGCCATCAGTGAGACTAGGGCAGTCTCCTACGAGCAGTACTTC
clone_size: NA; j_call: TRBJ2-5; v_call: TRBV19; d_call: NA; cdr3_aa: CASSIGQFQETQYF; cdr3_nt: TGTGCCAGTAGTATCGGACAGTTCCAAGAGACCCAGTACTTC
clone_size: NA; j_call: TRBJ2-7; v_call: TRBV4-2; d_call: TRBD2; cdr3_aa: CASSQGLAGKYEQYF; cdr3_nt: TGTGCCAGCAGCCAGGGACTAGCGGGGAAATACGAGCAGTACTTC
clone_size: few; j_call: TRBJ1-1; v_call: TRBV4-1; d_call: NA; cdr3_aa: CASSQRGRLSVNTEAFF; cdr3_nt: TGCGCCAGCAGCCAGAGAGGGCGTCTATCCGTGAACACTGAAGCTTTCTTT
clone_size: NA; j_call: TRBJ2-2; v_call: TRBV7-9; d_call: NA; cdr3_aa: CASRNSGTVPNTGELFF; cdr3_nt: TGTGCCAGCAGGAACAGTGGTACAGTCCCGAACACCGGGGAGCTGTTTTTT
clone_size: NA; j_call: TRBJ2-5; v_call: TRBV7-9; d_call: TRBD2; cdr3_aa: CASSLRGLAWETQYF; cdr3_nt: TGTGCCAGCAGCTTACGTGGACTAGCGTGGGAGACCCAGTACTTC
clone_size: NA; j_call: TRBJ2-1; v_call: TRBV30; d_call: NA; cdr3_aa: CACKSILGPHLVYNEQFF; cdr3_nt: TGTGCCTGTAAATCCATCTTGGGGCCACACCTTGTCTACAATGAGCAGTTCTTC
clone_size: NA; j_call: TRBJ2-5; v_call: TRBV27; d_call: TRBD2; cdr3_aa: CASSWAGGPTETQYF; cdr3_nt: TGTGCCAGCAGTTGGGCGGGAGGGCCGACGGAGACCCAGTACTTC
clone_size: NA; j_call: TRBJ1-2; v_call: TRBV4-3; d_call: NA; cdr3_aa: CASSQDLWDGSHTNYGYTF; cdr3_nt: TGCGCCAGCAGCCAAGATCTGTGGGACGGGAGTCATACCAACTATGGCTACACCTTC
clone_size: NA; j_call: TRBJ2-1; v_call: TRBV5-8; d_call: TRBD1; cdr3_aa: CASSWSADRDHNEQFF; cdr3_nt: TGTGCCAGCAGCTGGTCCGCGGACAGGGATCACAATGAGCAGTTCTTC
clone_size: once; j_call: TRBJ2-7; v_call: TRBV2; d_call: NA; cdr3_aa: CASSETDPTAPSRSSYEQYF; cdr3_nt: TGTGCCAGCAGTGAAACCGACCCGACAGCCCCTTCTAGGAGCTCCTACGAGCAGTACTTC
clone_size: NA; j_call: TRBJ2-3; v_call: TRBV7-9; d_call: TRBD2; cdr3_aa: CASSLAQNPGLAEGNTQYF; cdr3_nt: TGTGCCAGCAGCTTAGCCCAGAACCCGGGACTAGCCGAAGGGAATACGCAGTATTTT
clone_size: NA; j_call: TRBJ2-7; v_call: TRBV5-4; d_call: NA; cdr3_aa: CASSLALPPYEQYF; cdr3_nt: TGTGCCAGCAGCTTGGCTCTCCCCCCCTACGAGCAGTACTTC
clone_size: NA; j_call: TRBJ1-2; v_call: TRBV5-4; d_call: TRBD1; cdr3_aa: CASSLTPGGSNSGYTF; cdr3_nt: TGTGCCAGCAGCTTAACTCCAGGGGGCAGTAATTCCGGCTACACCTTC
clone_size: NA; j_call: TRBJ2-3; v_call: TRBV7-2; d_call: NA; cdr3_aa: CASSHNRVAKDTQYF; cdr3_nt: TGTGCCAGCAGCCACAACCGGGTTGCTAAAGATACGCAGTATTTT
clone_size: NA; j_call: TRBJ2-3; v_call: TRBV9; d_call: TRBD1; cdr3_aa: CASSVAGTETDTQYF; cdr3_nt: TGTGCCAGCAGCGTAGCTGGGACAGAAACAGATACGCAGTATTTT
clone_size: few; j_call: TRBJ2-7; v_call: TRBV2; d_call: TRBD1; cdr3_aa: CASSTGTGRTYEQYF; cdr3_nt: TGTGCCAGCAGTACCGGGACAGGGAGGACCTACGAGCAGTACTTC
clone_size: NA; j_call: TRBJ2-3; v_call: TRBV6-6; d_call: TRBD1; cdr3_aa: CASRSDRDVGDTQYF; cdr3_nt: TGTGCCAGCAGATCCGACAGGGACGTGGGAGATACGCAGTATTTT
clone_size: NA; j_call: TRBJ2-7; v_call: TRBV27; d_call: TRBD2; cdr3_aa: CASKTSATYEQYF; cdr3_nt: TGTGCCAGCAAAACTAGCGCCACCTACGAGCAGTACTTC
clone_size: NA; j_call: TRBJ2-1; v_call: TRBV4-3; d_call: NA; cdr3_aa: CASSQDVHGSSYNEQFF; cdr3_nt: TGCGCCAGCAGCCAAGATGTACACGGGAGCTCCTACAATGAGCAGTTCTTC
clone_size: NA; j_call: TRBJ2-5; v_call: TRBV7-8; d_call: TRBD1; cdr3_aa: CASSHRQGDQETQYF; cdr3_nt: TGTGCCAGCAGCCACCGACAGGGGGACCAAGAGACCCAGTACTTC
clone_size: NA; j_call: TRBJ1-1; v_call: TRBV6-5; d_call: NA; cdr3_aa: CASSYKGGGTEAFF; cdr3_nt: TGTGCCAGCAGTTACAAGGGGGGAGGGACTGAAGCTTTCTTT
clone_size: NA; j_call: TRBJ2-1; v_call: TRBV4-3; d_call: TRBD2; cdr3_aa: CASSQARLAGQLPDYNEQFF; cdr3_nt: TGCGCCAGCAGCCAGGCAAGACTAGCGGGACAGCTCCCAGACTACAATGAGCAGTTCTTC
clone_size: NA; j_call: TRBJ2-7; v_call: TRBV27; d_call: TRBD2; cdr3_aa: CASSLLAGAGEQYF; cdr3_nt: TGTGCCAGCAGTCTACTAGCGGGAGCCGGCGAGCAGTACTTC
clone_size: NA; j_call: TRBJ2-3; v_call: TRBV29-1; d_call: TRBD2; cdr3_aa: CSVEGLAGAEDTQYF; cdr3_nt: TGCAGCGTTGAAGGGCTAGCGGGAGCGGAAGATACGCAGTATTTT
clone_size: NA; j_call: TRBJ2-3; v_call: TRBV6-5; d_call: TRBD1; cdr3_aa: CASGREGQGTDTQYF; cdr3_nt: TGTGCCAGCGGCCGTGAGGGACAGGGGACAGATACGCAGTATTTT
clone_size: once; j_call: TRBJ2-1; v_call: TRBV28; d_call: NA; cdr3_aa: CASSLTSNPYNEQFF; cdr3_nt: TGTGCCAGCAGTTTAACTAGTAACCCTTACAATGAGCAGTTCTTC
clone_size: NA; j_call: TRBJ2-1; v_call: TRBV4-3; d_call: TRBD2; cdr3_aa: CASSQMGLAGADEQFF; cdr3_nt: TGCGCCAGCAGCCAAATGGGACTAGCGGGAGCCGATGAGCAGTTCTTC
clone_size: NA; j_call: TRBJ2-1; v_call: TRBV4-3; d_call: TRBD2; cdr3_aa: CASSQDVTSGSSDEQFF; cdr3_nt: TGCGCCAGCAGCCAGGACGTTACGAGCGGGAGTTCGGATGAGCAGTTCTTC
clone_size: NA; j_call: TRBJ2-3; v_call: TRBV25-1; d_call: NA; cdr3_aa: CASSARDFGSTDTQYF; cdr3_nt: TGTGCCAGCAGTGCCCGGGACTTCGGTAGTACAGATACGCAGTATTTT
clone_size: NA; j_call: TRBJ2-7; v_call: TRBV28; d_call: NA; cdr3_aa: CASSLRGEQYF; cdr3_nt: TGTGCCAGCAGTTTAAGGGGCGAGCAGTACTTC
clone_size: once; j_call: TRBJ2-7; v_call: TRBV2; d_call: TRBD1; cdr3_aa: CARRTGTGSYEQYF; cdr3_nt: TGTGCCAGGAGAACCGGGACAGGCTCCTACGAGCAGTACTTC
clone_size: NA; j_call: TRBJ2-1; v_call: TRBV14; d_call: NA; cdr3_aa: CASSPPQGSSYNEQFF; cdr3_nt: TGTGCCAGCAGCCCCCCGCAGGGCAGCTCCTACAATGAGCAGTTCTTC
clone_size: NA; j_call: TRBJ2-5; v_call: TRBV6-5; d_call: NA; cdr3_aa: CASSYLEEETQYF; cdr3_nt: TGTGCCAGCAGTTACCTGGAGGAGGAGACCCAGTACTTC
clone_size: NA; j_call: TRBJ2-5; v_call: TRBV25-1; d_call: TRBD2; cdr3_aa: CASSATIGTSQPEETQYF; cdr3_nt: TGTGCCAGCAGTGCAACAATTGGGACTAGTCAACCGGAAGAGACCCAGTACTTC
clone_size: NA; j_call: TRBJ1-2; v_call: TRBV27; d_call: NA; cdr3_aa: CASSSLAGRFYGYTF; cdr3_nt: TGTGCCAGCAGTTCGCTCGCGGGGCGTTTTTATGGCTACACCTTC
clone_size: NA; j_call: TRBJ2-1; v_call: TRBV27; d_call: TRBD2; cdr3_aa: CASSFGGGRLYNEQFF; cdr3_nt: TGTGCCAGCAGTTTCGGGGGCGGGAGGCTCTACAATGAGCAGTTCTTC
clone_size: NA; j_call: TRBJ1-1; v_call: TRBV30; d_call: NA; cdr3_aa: CAWSPPFCGKREEGTEAFF; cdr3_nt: TGTGCCTGGAGTCCCCCCTTTTGTGGCAAAAGGGAGGAGGGAACTGAAGCTTTCTTT
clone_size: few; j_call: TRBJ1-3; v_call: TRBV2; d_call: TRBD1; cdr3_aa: CASRVDGTGPGNTIYF; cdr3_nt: TGTGCCAGCAGGGTCGACGGGACAGGGCCTGGAAACACCATATATTTT
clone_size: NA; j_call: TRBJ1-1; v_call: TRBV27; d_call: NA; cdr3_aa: CASSKGQINTEAFF; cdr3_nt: TGTGCCAGCAGTAAAGGACAGATAAACACTGAAGCTTTCTTT
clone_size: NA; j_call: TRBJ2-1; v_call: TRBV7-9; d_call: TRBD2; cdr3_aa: CASSSGLAGEQFF; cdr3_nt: TGTGCCAGCAGCTCGGGACTAGCGGGGGAGCAGTTCTTC
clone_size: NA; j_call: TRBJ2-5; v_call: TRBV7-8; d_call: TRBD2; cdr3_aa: CASSTGTSGGPGTQYF; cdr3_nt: TGTGCCAGCAGCACAGGGACTAGCGGGGGCCCGGGGACCCAGTACTTC
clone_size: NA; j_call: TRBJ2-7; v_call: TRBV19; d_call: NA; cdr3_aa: CASGHQRPPYEQYF; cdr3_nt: TGTGCCAGTGGTCACCAGAGGCCCCCCTACGAGCAGTACTTC
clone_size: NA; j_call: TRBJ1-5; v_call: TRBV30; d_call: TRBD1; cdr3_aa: CAWSASLDRESNQPQHF; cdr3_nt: TGTGCCTGGAGTGCGAGTTTGGACAGGGAAAGCAATCAGCCCCAGCATTTT
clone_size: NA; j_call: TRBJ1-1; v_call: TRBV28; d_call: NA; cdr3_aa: CASTPRGWTEAFF; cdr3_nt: TGTGCCAGCACCCCGCGGGGGTGGACTGAAGCTTTCTTT
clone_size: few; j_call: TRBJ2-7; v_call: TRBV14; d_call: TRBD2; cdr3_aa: CASSQEGLAGASSAYEQYF; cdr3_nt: TGTGCCAGCAGCCAAGAGGGACTAGCGGGAGCCTCCTCCGCTTACGAGCAGTACTTC
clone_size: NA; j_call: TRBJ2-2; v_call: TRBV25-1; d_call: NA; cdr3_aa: CASSAGVPGELFF; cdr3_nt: TGTGCCAGCAGTGCCGGGGTACCCGGGGAGCTGTTTTTT
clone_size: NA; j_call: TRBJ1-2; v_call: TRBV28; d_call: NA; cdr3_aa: CASSLRGREDGYTF; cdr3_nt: TGTGCCAGCAGTTTAAGAGGGCGAGAGGATGGCTACACCTTC